This record looks at one T cell receptor beta chain sequence and its context. Other DNA sequences in this specimen translate into the identical CDR3. This specimen comes from a study of blood T cell repertoires in COVID-19. Study background: Acute and convalescent COVID-19 samples came from the United States, Italy and Spain. In each case, the material was cDNA or gDNA derived from T cells, B-cell-depleted T cells, or PBMCs.

As processed by the authors: Quantification of nucleated cells was approximated via reference gene primer amplification. Sequencing used immunoSEQ multiplex PCR; TCRdb keeps in-frame clones, though not all of them. V and J calls and clone size are copied from that table; D and trimming were computed from the DNA. The repertoire holds under 150,000 clones, with roughly 91% as singletons. Germline loops: CDR1 LGHDT, CDR2 YNNKEL (reference sequence). V lost 1 base to trimming and J lost 10 bases, with 8 bases between them. This CDR3 has 12 amino acids. The sequence came from a human donor in a cohort sampled during active COVID-19. Sequenced input: peripheral blood. This sequence joins TRBV3-1 (or the pseudogene TRBV3-2) and TRBJ2-1, with D maybe TRBD2 (6 bases). The CDR3 DNA follows: TGTGCCAGCAGCCAAGGGGGAGGCGAGCAGTTCTTC. Its protein product is CASSQGGGEQFF.